The sequence of this TCR beta chain was determined in a study of blood T cell repertoires in COVID-19. In the study overall: The United States, Italy and Spain provided the acute and convalescent COVID-19 samples.

In the source study's methods: Reference gene primer amplification in the assay estimated nucleated cell counts. Method: immunoSEQ multiplex PCR; TCRdb's copy keeps in-frame clones and lacks some. The V and J calls and clone size were taken over from that table, and D and trimming were inferred from the DNA. The sample lists about 210,000 clones; 88% were seen once. Sequenced: peripheral blood. The source of this sequence is a man aged 18 to 29 with active or convalescent COVID-19.

The CDR3 DNA is TGTGCCAGCAGAGGGGGACAGGCAAGGGATGAGCAGTTCTTC. Its translation is CASRGGQARDEQFF. The J gene is TRBJ2-1, the V gene TRBV14; 8 bases map to TRBD1. The V and J ends lost 6 bases and 8 bases, in that order; junction bases with no gene match: 9. The CDR3 is 14 residues long. Germline V lookup: CDR1 SGHDN, CDR2 FVKESK.